The entry below gives a single T cell receptor (beta chain) sequence along with its context. Its antigen has not been determined. The entry originates in a study of cytomegalovirus exposure and HLA in healthy donors (dated by TCRdb to 2016 to 2017). About the study as a whole: According to an earlier analysis of several hundred of the donors, roughly 180 million T cells yielded roughly 110 million unique TCR beta sequences and approximately 300 Gb of sequence data. Of the roughly 430 genotyped donors, roughly 85% fell in the genetic ancestry cluster associated with self-reported Caucasian donors. All discovery cohort repertoires had been generated using a single sequencing platform. The study combined high-throughput TCR immunosequencing, statistical association of individual TCRs with disease status, and machine learning to predict cytomegalovirus infection status. Class I and class II HLA loci were covered by the typing at four-digit resolution. Donor age, sex, ethnicity and CMV serostatus were collected together with the repertoire data. The later analysis used no new phenotypic data to find candidate immune exposures, relying instead on TCR beta sequences and their occurrence across donors. Several DR-DQ haplotypes were treated as single units for association and clustering because of strong linkage in the cohort. A later analysis re-analyzed previously published TCR beta repertoires from several hundred donors and added high-resolution HLA genotyping to study TCR occurrence patterns. Across around 400 genotyped donors of the cohort, an average of about 220,000 unique TCR beta nucleotide sequences per donor were sequenced, and roughly 18% of those sequences were non-productive. An early release covering about 600 HLA-typed donors comprised about 300 gigabases of sequencing data and 85 million to 100 million unique TCR sequences. Along with the approximately 620-subject first cohort, a separate validation cohort of over 90 different subjects was used. The number of donors typed differed by locus, with roughly 620-640 for A, B, C, DRB1 and DQB1, roughly 520 for DQA1, 600 to 610 for DPA1, and over 400 for DPB1. The study was designed to test whether signatures of past pathogen exposure could be identified by cataloging public T cell receptors. Using immunosequencing, the study profiled T cell repertoires from 550 to 750 subjects and related those repertoires to cytomegalovirus serostatus. An earlier analysis of 587 of the donors used high-throughput TCR beta sequencing to judge whether each TCR beta V gene segment behaved as functional or pseudogenic. A later genetic analysis used genome-wide SNP genotypes for about three fifths of the 666 donors, treating that subset as a discovery cohort. Overall results and qualifications from the work: The classifier was reported to diagnose cytomegalovirus status with high specificity and sensitivity in both the original cohort and the validation cohort. Compared with the roughly 720-donor mean, donors in an Asian-associated ancestry cluster had fewer N-insertions in productive TCRs, according to a later genetic analysis. The authors suggested that the approach could potentially be extended to other disease states and immunological phenotypes. A further reported finding was that TCR beta sequences accurately predicted the HLA-A and HLA-B alleles for most subjects in the first cohort. In a later analysis, HLA-associated TCR beta chains were found to be more clonally expanded and to have lower generation probabilities than equally common non-associated chains. In this cohort, only TCR beta chains were sequenced, and detectable features were limited by the absence of alpha or paired-chain data. A later analysis found that TCR association rates varied across HLA loci, with DRB1 alleles showing the most associated TCRs and HLA-C alleles the fewest. Because counts were too low, approximately 18 rarely observed V segments, including chromosome 9 orphons, were excluded from the earlier analysis of roughly 580 of the donors. In the study, 150 to 200 TCR beta chains were listed as associated with cytomegalovirus. Correlated functional status among segregating V segments might reflect linkage disequilibrium, but an unknown experimental factor could not be ruled out. Presence/absence analyses assumed roughly uniform sequencing depth across donors, an assumption that may not hold. In a later analysis, 16,951 TCR beta sequences were associated with specific HLA alleles at a false discovery rate of 0.05. In a later genetic analysis, a missense DCLRE1C variant was associated with V-gene and J-gene trimming of TCR beta chains, and the association was replicated in an independent cohort. The only immune exposure information available for the cohort was CMV serostatus. A cluster of highly shared sequence variants was judged likely to represent a technical artifact of the sequencing pipeline. In a later analysis, several top co-occurrence clusters were reported to appear linked to parvovirus B19, influenza, CMV and Epstein-Barr virus. In an earlier analysis of approximately 590 of the donors, most TCR beta V segments appeared in productive rearrangements about 90% or about 30% of the time, broadly matching IMGT annotations. When HLA alleles, especially DR and DQ, strongly co-occurred, TCR associations were difficult to assign to individual alleles. In vitro tests confirmed that a few of the cytomegalovirus-associated TCR beta chains recognize cytomegalovirus antigens. Across donors, most TCR sequences were observed very rarely, whereas some public TCRs were present in many individuals. A later analysis found that most CMV-associated TCR beta chains appeared HLA-restricted, with HLA associations seemingly driven largely by CMV exposure. Because some donors lacked HLA typing at each locus, the association tests relied only on the typed subset. Some IMGT-functional V segments, including TRBV6-2 and TRBV6-3, could not be distinguished by the 87-base-pair reads and were therefore excluded.

The CDR3 sequence holds 15 residues, the cysteine and phenylalanine included. Only the CDR3 part of the read is kept: 45 bases, read in frame from the first base. Per the germline V gene, MGHRA is the CDR1 and YSYEKL is the CDR2. The junction shows trimming of 4 bases on V and 3 bases on J, and the gene matches do not reach 8 bases of it. The library was prepared using the immunoSEQ multiplex PCR assay. For the multiplex PCR, a mixture combining 60 forward primers for TCR Vbeta segments and 13 reverse primers for TCR Jbeta segments was used. Amplification of the CDR3 region of rearranged TCR beta genes was performed with a multiplex PCR assay on genomic DNA. Amplified TCR beta libraries were sequenced as 87-base-pair reads on the Illumina HiSeq System. Under the source paper's analysis protocol: A later analysis counted some 80 million unique TCR beta chains across the approximately 700 repertoires, and some 11 million of these chains were shared by at least two donors. Raw reads were error-corrected and collapsed into unique sequences by a nearest-neighbor algorithm in which closely related sequences were merged to remove PCR and sequencing errors. Alignment of CDR3 sequences to IMGT reference sequences was used to assign V, D and J gene segments. For a sequence to be retained, at least a six-nucleotide match to both a V gene segment and a J gene segment was required. Rearrangements were classified as productive when the CDR3 lacked stop codons and remained in frame with V and J, and all other rearrangements were classified as non-productive. Following IMGT convention, CDR3 was defined as the stretch from the second conserved V-encoded cysteine up to the conserved J-encoded phenylalanine. The earlier analysis of about 570 of the donors excluded any sequence lacking an unambiguous match to a single V gene segment. In an earlier analysis of roughly 600 of the donors, a V segment was called functional when productive rearrangements were above 56.7%, and segregating when the standard deviation between donors exceeded 5%. A statistical classification framework was built for diagnosing cytomegalovirus status from the catalog of TCR beta chain sequences. In a later analysis, TCR nucleotide sequences were compared against IMGT/GENE-DB human TR gene sequences so that V and J genes could be assigned. In a later analysis, CDR3 sequences and most-parsimonious VDJ recombination scenarios were assigned using the TCRdist pipeline. In a later analysis, every TCR beta chain was defined by the combination of its CDR3 amino acid sequence and its V-gene family, and reads without a unique V-gene family were dropped. To address suspected cross-contamination and a sequencing artifact, a later analysis removed a few hundred highly shared, low-generation-probability nucleotide sequences. For each public chain, a later analysis derived a clonal expansion index from normalized ranks of inferred template counts within each repertoire. A later analysis computed generation probabilities with a VDJ recombination model fitted to out-of-frame rearrangements, and checked the results against IGoR. In a later analysis, TCR-TCR, TCR-HLA and TCR-CMV co-occurrence was scored with hypergeometric tests, and a repertoire-size bias correction was applied to TCR pairs. A later analysis estimated false discovery rates by permuting HLA or CMV assignments 20 times. In a later analysis, co-occurring TCRs were grouped using DBSCAN, with TCRdist sequence similarity added in when clustering inside HLA-allele-positive subsets. Co-occurrence clustering excluded repertoires with fewer than 30,000 or more than 120,000 public chains, plus five with anomalous nucleotide sharing. TCRdb holds this immuneACCESS table with in-frame rearrangements only. Some clones are missing; in checked studies, unresolved V genes explain under half, and the rest has no known cause. V and J calls and clone size are copied from that table; D and trimming were computed from the DNA. The table for this sample lists roughly 73,000 clones. 12% to 15% of the sample lies in the top ten.

The cohort consisted of 666 healthy bone marrow donors. At the time of sampling, all cohort members were nominally healthy, though unrecorded immune exposures were likely present. The donor tested CMV seropositive, placing the donor among the 289 seropositive members of the cohort. Each donor provided a peripheral blood sample, and peripheral blood mononuclear cells were used for TCR beta sequencing. The Qiagen DNeasy Blood Extraction Kit was used to extract genomic DNA from the blood cell samples. The sequence links TRBV4-1 to TRBJ2-7; TRBD1 lines up with 8 middle nucleotides. The specimen sequenced was PBMCs. This sequence was found in a man between 45 and 60 years old in good health and CMV-seropositive. The CDR3 region has the sequence CASSPNAGQDYEQYF. The DNA sequence is as follows: TGCGCCAGCAGCCCGAACGCGGGACAGGACTACGAGCAGTACTTC.